The clone carrying this TCR beta chain was detected ten times or more. Antigen unknown. These data originate in a study of CD8 T cells in ankylosing spondylitis. Germline V CDR1 and CDR2: DFQATT, SNEGSKA (reference sequence). Trimming removed 2 bases at V and 1 base at J, with 9 bases between. The CDR3 extends over 14 amino acids. TCRdb itself ran the 5' RACE reads through MiXCR, one entry per CDR3 protein. The sample records about 220,000 distinct CDR3 sequences, 8% to 11% being singletons. General observations from the study: Reports of some motif variants in reactive arthritis synovial fluid and blood predate this one. Matched ankylosing spondylitis synovial fluid reportedly contained a significantly enriched population of disease-linked clones.

The origin of this receptor is a male donor with ankylosing spondylitis or in good health (not recorded which). Specimen: blood, either unsorted or a sorted T cell fraction (not recorded which). The gene calls are TRBV20-1 and TRBJ1-5, with D perhaps matching TRBD1 (6 bases). For the CDR3, the DNA is TGCAGTGCTAGAAAGACAGGCAGCAATCAGCCCCAGCATTTT. Protein: CSARKTGSNQPQHF.